There are many counts of the clone carrying this TCR beta chain. The source of the sample is a study of T-cell reconstitution after alpha-beta-depleted transplantation in children. This sample's TCRbeta library carried unique molecular identifier barcodes. TCRdb re-derived calls from the PCR reads in MiXCR, one entry per CDR3 protein. The repertoire holds a few hundred thousand distinct CDR3 sequences, with roughly 7% as singletons. The sequencing used PBMCs, collected before TCRalphabeta/CD19-depleted stem cell transplant. This sequence originates from a boy aged 2-9 years with acute lymphoblastic leukemia, due to receive a stem cell transplant.

CDR3 sequence reads: CASSLRSGSLAYNEQFF. DNA of the CDR3: TGTGCCAGCAGCTTACGGTCCGGGAGTTTAGCCTACAATGAGCAGTTCTTC. This chain links TRBV7-8 with TRBJ2-1, with D tentatively TRBD2 (6 bases). V shed 2 bases and J shed 2 bases, with 16 bases lying between them. The germline CDR1 and CDR2 sequences are SGHVS and FQNEAQ. This CDR3 is 17 amino acids long.